This T cell receptor (beta chain) was profiled in a study of technical replicates of blood from several donors. The assay was immunoSEQ multiplex PCR, and TCRdb's table has in-frame clones only and misses some. The sample shows about 68,000 clones, 95% to 98% of them seen only once. Germline lookup yields CDR1 DFQATT and CDR2 SNEGSKA (reference sequence). Trimming stripped 5 bases from V and 5 bases from J, with 7 bases between. The CDR3 is made up of 10 amino acids. The J gene is TRBJ2-7, the V gene TRBV20-1, with no clear D. The receptor's source is a human donor in good health. The sequencing input was T cells isolated from PBMCs. The CDR3 nucleotides are TGCAGTGCTCTCTTAGACGAGCAGTACTTC. Protein sequence: CSALLDEQYF.